This TCR beta chain was sequenced in a study of blood T cell repertoires in COVID-19. The table came from immunoSEQ multiplex PCR; TCRdb's copy has only in-frame clones and leaves some out. The sample includes 250,000 or so clones, approximately 83% seen only once; the top ten take 1.5% to 2%. The CDR3 is 16 amino acids. The V end lost 2 bases, the J end lost 0 bases, and 11 bases lay between the germline ends. Germline V gene lookup returns CDR1 SGHVS and CDR2 FQNEAQ. This clonotype originated in a woman aged 50 to 60 who had recovered from COVID-19. The chain is built from TRBV7-8 and TRBJ1-3; no definite D call. Sample: PBMCs or T cells enriched from blood (not recorded which). The CDR3 loop reads CASSLWESPSGNTIYF. DNA of the CDR3: TGTGCCAGCAGCTTATGGGAGTCTCCCTCTGGAAACACCATATATTTT.